These T cell receptor beta chains were read from a single sample in a study of precursors of human CD4 cytotoxic T cells. TCRdb ran MiXCR on the reads and lists one entry per CDR3 protein. The data hold 400 to 500 distinct CDR3 sequences, with around a fifth observed a single time. Sequenced sample: memory CD4+ T cells from blood (PBMCs). The receptors were sampled from a human donor in good health. Each CDR3 is given with its conserved first and last residue. A D gene is named only where the DNA matches it firmly. Clone sizes are given selectively: once, few, many, or a class where the clone is expanded.

D: NA; size: NA; J: TRBJ1-2; V: TRBV7-3; CDR3: CASSGQFGYGYTF; DNA: TGTGCCAGCAGCGGACAGTTCGGCTATGGCTACACCTTC
D: TRBD1; size: NA; J: TRBJ1-1; V: TRBV20-1; CDR3: CSAMLQGGVNTEAFF; DNA: TGCAGTGCTATGCTACAGGGGGGGGTTAACACTGAAGCTTTCTTT
D: NA; size: large; J: TRBJ2-1; V: TRBV5-6; CDR3: CASSLGPGGEQFF; DNA: TGTGCCAGCAGCTTGGGACCCGGCGGCGAGCAGTTCTTC
D: NA; size: NA; J: TRBJ2-5; V: TRBV20-1; CDR3: CSAPERISSGETQYF; DNA: TGCAGTGCTCCGGAACGGATAAGTTCAGGAGAGACCCAGTACTTC
D: NA; size: large; J: TRBJ1-5; V: TRBV20-1; CDR3: CSARDGDSNQPQHF; DNA: TGCAGTGCTAGAGATGGGGACAGCAATCAGCCCCAGCATTTT
D: NA; size: NA; J: TRBJ2-2; V: TRBV4-1; CDR3: CASSPLPGSLGGELFF; DNA: TGCGCCAGCAGCCCTCTACCAGGGTCCCTTGGGGGGGAGCTGTTTTTT
D: NA; size: NA; J: TRBJ1-2; V: TRBV20-1; CDR3: CSAQGVSNCGYTF; DNA: TGCAGTGCCCAAGGGGTCTCGAACTGTGGCTACACCTTC
D: NA; size: large; J: TRBJ1-5; V: TRBV20-1; CDR3: CSASLGFTNQPQHF; DNA: TGCAGTGCTAGCTTGGGGTTTACAAATCAGCCCCAGCATTTT
D: TRBD2; size: NA; J: TRBJ2-3; V: TRBV7-2; CDR3: CASSLVSGASGNTQYF; DNA: TGTGCCAGCAGCTTAGTATCTGGGGCAAGCGGGAATACGCAGTATTTT
D: NA; size: few; J: TRBJ1-5; V: TRBV15; CDR3: CATSRESAGNSNQPQHF; DNA: TGTGCCACCAGCAGAGAATCCGCGGGGAATAGCAATCAGCCCCAGCATTTT
D: NA; size: large; J: TRBJ1-1; V: TRBV9; CDR3: CASSVGSRVYTEAFF; DNA: TGTGCCAGCAGCGTAGGCTCCCGGGTGTACACTGAAGCTTTCTTT
D: NA; size: NA; J: TRBJ2-7; V: TRBV20-1; CDR3: CSARDNSYEQYF; DNA: TGCAGTGCTAGGGACAACTCCTACGAGCAGTACTTC
D: NA; size: NA; J: TRBJ2-5; V: TRBV5-1; CDR3: CASSPTVQETQYF; DNA: TGCGCCAGCAGTCCGACAGTCCAAGAGACCCAGTACTTC
D: TRBD1; size: few; J: TRBJ2-2; V: TRBV12-3/TRBV12-4; CDR3: CASRGQGADNTGELFF; DNA: TGTGCCAGCAGAGGGCAGGGGGCGGATAACACCGGGGAGCTGTTTTTT
D: TRBD2; size: NA; J: TRBJ2-1; V: TRBV4-1; CDR3: CASSQLSGTRFNEQFF; DNA: TGCGCCAGCAGCCAACTATCCGGGACTAGGTTTAATGAGCAGTTCTTC
D: NA; size: once; J: TRBJ2-1; V: TRBV5-1; CDR3: CASRTESSYNEQFF; DNA: TGCGCCAGTCGGACAGAGAGCTCCTACAATGAGCAGTTCTTC
D: NA; size: NA; J: TRBJ1-6; V: TRBV5-1; CDR3: CASSSTGTPDWGKGSPLHF; DNA: TGCGCCAGCAGCTCTACCGGGACCCCAGATTGGGGGAAAGGTTCACCCCTCCACTTT
D: NA; size: large; J: TRBJ2-7; V: TRBV6-2/TRBV6-3; CDR3: CASTWGYEQYF; DNA: TGTGCCAGCACCTGGGGATACGAGCAGTACTTC
D: TRBD2; size: NA; J: TRBJ2-1; V: TRBV5-4; CDR3: CASSSIDGLAGGYSYNEQFF; DNA: TGTGCCAGCAGCTCTATAGATGGACTAGCGGGGGGGTATTCCTACAATGAGCAGTTCTTC
D: NA; size: large; J: TRBJ1-1; V: TRBV6-2/TRBV6-3; CDR3: CASRPRFRAGENTEAFF; DNA: TGTGCCAGCAGACCACGTTTTCGGGCAGGTGAGAACACTGAAGCTTTCTTT
D: NA; size: large; J: TRBJ1-1; V: TRBV5-1; CDR3: CASSLIGQPNTEAFF; DNA: TGCGCCAGCAGCTTGATCGGGCAACCGAACACTGAAGCTTTCTTT
D: TRBD2; size: NA; J: TRBJ2-3; V: TRBV13; CDR3: CASSSLAGGVTDTQYF; DNA: TGTGCCAGCAGCTCACTAGCGGGGGGAGTCACAGATACGCAGTATTTT
D: NA; size: large; J: TRBJ1-6; V: TRBV5-1; CDR3: CASSLATGRRDSPLHF; DNA: TGCGCCAGCAGCTTGGCAACGGGACGAAGGGATTCACCCCTCCACTTT
D: NA; size: large; J: TRBJ2-3; V: TRBV4-2; CDR3: CASNPERGGSTDTQYF; DNA: TGTGCCAGCAATCCCGAGAGGGGCGGCAGCACAGATACGCAGTATTTT
D: NA; size: large; J: TRBJ1-6; V: TRBV30; CDR3: CAWNFETDNSPLHF; DNA: TGTGCCTGGAATTTCGAGACGGACAATTCACCCCTCCACTTT
D: TRBD1; size: NA; J: TRBJ2-3; V: TRBV5-1; CDR3: CASSFDRGPDTQYF; DNA: TGCGCCAGCAGCTTTGACAGGGGGCCGGATACGCAGTATTTT
D: NA; size: large; J: TRBJ2-5; V: TRBV5-1; CDR3: CASSFSGLKETQYF; DNA: TGCGCCAGCAGCTTTAGTGGACTAAAAGAGACCCAGTACTTC
D: TRBD1; size: large; J: TRBJ2-2; V: TRBV5-1; CDR3: CASSLRQGIGELFF; DNA: TGCGCCAGCAGCTTGAGACAGGGGATCGGGGAGCTGTTTTTT
D: NA; size: large; J: TRBJ2-1; V: TRBV4-2; CDR3: CASSPTDYNEQFF; DNA: TGTGCCAGCAGCCCCACCGATTACAATGAGCAGTTCTTC
D: TRBD2; size: NA; J: TRBJ2-1; V: TRBV6-2/TRBV6-3; CDR3: CASSPSGGPDNEQFF; DNA: TGTGCCAGCAGTCCTAGCGGGGGCCCCGACAATGAGCAGTTCTTC
D: NA; size: large; J: TRBJ2-7; V: TRBV4-2; CDR3: CASSSYYEQYF; DNA: TGTGCCAGCAGCTCTTACTACGAGCAGTACTTC
D: TRBD2; size: large; J: TRBJ2-7; V: TRBV20-1; CDR3: CSARVTSGASSYEQYF; DNA: TGCAGTGCTAGAGTTACTAGCGGGGCGAGCTCCTACGAGCAGTACTTC
D: NA; size: large; J: TRBJ2-1; V: TRBV27; CDR3: CASSFSGVRQFF; DNA: TGTGCCAGCAGTTTCTCGGGGGTGAGACAGTTCTTC
D: NA; size: large; J: TRBJ2-3; V: TRBV20-1; CDR3: CSARDYTHGVADTQYF; DNA: TGCAGTGCTAGAGACTACACCCACGGGGTAGCAGATACGCAGTATTTT
D: NA; size: large; J: TRBJ2-1; V: TRBV2; CDR3: CASIREAEQFF; DNA: TGTGCCAGCATCAGGGAGGCTGAGCAGTTCTTC
D: NA; size: few; J: TRBJ2-2; V: TRBV20-1; CDR3: CSVTKVGLFTGELFF; DNA: TGCAGTGTTACGAAGGTGGGGCTTTTCACCGGGGAGCTGTTTTTT
D: NA; size: few; J: TRBJ2-5; V: TRBV6-2/TRBV6-3; CDR3: CASSYNPETQYF; DNA: TGTGCCAGCAGTTACAACCCGGAGACCCAGTACTTC
D: TRBD2; size: hyperexpanded; J: TRBJ2-3; V: TRBV12-3/TRBV12-4; CDR3: CASRPSWRGKADTQYF; DNA: TGTGCCAGCAGGCCGTCCTGGCGGGGGAAGGCAGATACGCAGTATTTT
D: TRBD1; size: NA; J: TRBJ2-1; V: TRBV6-5; CDR3: CASRRQGSNNEQFF; DNA: TGTGCCAGCAGGCGACAGGGCAGCAACAATGAGCAGTTCTTC
D: NA; size: large; J: TRBJ2-1; V: TRBV5-1; CDR3: CASSSRPANEQFF; DNA: TGCGCCAGCAGCTCGAGACCCGCTAATGAGCAGTTCTTC
D: NA; size: hyperexpanded; J: TRBJ2-1; V: TRBV5-1; CDR3: CASSLWWSYNEQFF; DNA: TGCGCCAGCAGCTTGTGGTGGTCCTACAATGAGCAGTTCTTC